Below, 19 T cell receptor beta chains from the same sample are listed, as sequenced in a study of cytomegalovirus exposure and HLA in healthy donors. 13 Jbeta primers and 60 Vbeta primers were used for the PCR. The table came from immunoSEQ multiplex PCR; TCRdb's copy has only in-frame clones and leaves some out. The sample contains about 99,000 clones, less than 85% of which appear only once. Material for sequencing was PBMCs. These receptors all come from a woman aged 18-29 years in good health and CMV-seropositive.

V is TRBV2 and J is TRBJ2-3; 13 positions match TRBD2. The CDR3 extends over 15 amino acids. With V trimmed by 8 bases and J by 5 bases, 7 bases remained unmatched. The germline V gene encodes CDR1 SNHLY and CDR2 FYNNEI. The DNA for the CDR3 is TGTGCCAGCGGGAGGACTAGCGGGAGAGTAGATACGCAGTATTTT. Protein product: CASGRTSGRVDTQYF.

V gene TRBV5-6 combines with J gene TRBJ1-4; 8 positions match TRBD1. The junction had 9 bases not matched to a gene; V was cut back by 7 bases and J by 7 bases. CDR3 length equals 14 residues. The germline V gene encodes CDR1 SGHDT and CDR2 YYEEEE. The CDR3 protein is CASGYGTGGEKLFF. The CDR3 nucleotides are TGTGCCAGCGGCTACGGGACAGGTGGTGAAAAACTGTTTTTT.

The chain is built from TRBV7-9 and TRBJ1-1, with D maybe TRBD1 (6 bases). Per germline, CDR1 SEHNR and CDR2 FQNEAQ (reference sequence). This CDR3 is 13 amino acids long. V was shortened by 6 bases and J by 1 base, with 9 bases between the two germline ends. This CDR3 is CASSEQGNTEAFF. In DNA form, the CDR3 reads TGTGCCAGCAGTGAACAGGGGAACACTGAAGCTTTCTTT.

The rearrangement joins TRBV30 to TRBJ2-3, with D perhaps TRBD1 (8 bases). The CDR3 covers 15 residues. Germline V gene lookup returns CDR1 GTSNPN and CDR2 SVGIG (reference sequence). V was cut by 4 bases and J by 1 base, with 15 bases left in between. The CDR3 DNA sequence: TGTGCCTGGAATCAGGGGGCGGGAGGCACAGATACGCAGTATTTT. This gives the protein CAWNQGAGGTDTQYF.

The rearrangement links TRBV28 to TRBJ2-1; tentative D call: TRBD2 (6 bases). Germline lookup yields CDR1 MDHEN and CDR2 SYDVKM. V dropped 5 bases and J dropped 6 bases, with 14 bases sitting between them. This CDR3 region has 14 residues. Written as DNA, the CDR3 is TGTGCCAGCAGTCCCCGCGACGGGAGCAATGAGCAGTTCTTC. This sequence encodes CASSPRDGSNEQFF.

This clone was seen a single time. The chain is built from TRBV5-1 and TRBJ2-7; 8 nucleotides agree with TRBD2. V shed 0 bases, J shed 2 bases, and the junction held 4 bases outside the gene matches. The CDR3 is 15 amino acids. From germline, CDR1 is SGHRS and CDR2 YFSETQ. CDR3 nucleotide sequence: TGCGCCAGCAGCTTGGTTGCGGGAGGTGCCTACGAGCAGTACTTC. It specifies CASSLVAGGAYEQYF.

CDR3 protein: CSVVQGGTEAFF. The DNA for the CDR3 is TGCAGCGTTGTACAGGGTGGCACTGAAGCTTTCTTT. This chain uses TRBV29-1 with TRBJ1-1; possible D gene TRBD1, 6 bases. This CDR3 contains 12 residues. Germline CDR1 is SQVTM and CDR2 is ANQGSEA. V was trimmed by 4 bases and J by 4 bases, leaving 10 bases between them.

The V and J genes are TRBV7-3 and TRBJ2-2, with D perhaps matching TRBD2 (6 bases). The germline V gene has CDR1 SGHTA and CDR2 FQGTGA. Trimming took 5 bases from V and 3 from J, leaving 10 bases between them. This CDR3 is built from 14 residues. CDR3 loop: CASSASGDTGELFF. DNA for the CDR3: TGTGCCAGCAGCGCCTCGGGAGACACCGGGGAGCTGTTTTTT.

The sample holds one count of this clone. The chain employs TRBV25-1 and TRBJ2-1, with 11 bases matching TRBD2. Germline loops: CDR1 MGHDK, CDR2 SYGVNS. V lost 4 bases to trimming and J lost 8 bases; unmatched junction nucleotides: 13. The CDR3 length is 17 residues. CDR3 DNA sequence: TGTGCCAGCAGTGTAGGGCTAGCGGGAGGAGGCTTCCATGAGCAGTTCTTC. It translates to CASSVGLAGGGFHEQFF.

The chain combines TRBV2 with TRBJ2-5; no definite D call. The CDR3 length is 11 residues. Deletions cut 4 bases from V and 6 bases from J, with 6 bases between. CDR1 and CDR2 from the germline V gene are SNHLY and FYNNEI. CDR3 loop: CASSVQKTQYF. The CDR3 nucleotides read TGTGCCAGCAGTGTACAGAAGACCCAGTACTTC.

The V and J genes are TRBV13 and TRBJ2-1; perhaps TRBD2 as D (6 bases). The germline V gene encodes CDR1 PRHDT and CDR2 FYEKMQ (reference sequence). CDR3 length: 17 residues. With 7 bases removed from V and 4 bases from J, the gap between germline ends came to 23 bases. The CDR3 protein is CASTPGQGTAFYNEQFF. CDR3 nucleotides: TGTGCCAGCACCCCCGGGCAAGGGACTGCTTTTTACAATGAGCAGTTCTTC.

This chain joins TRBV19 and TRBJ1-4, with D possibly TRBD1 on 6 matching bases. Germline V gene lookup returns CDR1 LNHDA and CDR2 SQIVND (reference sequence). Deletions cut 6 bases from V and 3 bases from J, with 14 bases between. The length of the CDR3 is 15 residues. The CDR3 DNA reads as TGTGCCAGTAGCACGGGGGGCTCGGCTAATGAAAAACTGTTTTTT. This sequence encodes CASSTGGSANEKLFF.

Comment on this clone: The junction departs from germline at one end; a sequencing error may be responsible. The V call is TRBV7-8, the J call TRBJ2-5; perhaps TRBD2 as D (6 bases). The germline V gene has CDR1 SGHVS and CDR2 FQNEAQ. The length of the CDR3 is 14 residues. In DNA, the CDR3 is TGTGCCAGCAGCCCACTAGGAGGGCAGGGCCCCAGGGACTTC. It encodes CASSPLGGQGPRDF.

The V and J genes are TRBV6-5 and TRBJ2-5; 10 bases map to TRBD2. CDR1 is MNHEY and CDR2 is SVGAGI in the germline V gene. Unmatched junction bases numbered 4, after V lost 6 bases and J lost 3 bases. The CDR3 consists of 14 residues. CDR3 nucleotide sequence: TGTGCCAGCAGCTCTGGACTAGCGGAAGAGACCCAGTACTTC. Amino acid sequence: CASSSGLAEETQYF.

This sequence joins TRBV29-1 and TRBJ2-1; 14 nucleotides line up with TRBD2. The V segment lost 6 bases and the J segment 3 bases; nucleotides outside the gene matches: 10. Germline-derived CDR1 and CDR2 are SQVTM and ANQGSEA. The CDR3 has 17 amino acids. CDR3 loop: CSVMGLAGVELYNEQFF. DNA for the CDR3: TGCAGCGTAATGGGACTAGCGGGAGTTGAACTCTACAATGAGCAGTTCTTC.

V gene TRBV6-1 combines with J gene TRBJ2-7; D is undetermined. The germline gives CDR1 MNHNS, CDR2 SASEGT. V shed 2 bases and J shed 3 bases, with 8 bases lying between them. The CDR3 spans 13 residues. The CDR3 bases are TGTGCCAGCAGTGAAAGCATTTACTACGAGCAGTACTTC. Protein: CASSESIYYEQYF.

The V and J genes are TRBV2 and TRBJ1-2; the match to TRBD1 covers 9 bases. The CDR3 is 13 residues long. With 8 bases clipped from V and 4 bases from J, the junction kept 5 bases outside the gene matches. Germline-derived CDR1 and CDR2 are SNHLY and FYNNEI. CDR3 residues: CASQTGGLYGYTF. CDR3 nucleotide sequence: TGTGCCAGCCAAACAGGGGGCCTCTATGGCTACACCTTC.

CDR3 sequence: CASSLDGTGNTEAFF. CDR3 sequence (DNA): TGCGCCAGCAGCTTGGATGGGACAGGTAATACTGAAGCTTTCTTT. This chain joins TRBV5-1 and TRBJ1-1; TRBD1 aligns across 8 bases. V shed 0 bases, J shed 5 bases, and the junction held 6 bases outside the gene matches. CDR1 and CDR2 (germline): SGHRS, YFSETQ. This CDR3 spans 15 amino acids.

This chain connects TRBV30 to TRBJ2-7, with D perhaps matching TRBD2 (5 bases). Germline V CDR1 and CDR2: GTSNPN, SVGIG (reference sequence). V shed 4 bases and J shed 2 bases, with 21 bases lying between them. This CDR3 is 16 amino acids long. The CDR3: CAWTHEIQRTPYEQYF. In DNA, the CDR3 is TGTGCCTGGACCCACGAGATCCAGCGGACTCCCTACGAGCAGTACTTC.